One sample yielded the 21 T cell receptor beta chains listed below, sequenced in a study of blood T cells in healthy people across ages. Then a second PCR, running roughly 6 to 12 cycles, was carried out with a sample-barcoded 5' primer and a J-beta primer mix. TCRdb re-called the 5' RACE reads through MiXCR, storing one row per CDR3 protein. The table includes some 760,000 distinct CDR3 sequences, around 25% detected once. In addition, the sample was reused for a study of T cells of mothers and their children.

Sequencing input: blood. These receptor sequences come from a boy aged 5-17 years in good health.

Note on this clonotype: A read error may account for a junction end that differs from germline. CDR3 in DNA: TGTGCCAGCAACCAAGGGGTTGGTTTGCTTTCAGACGAGACCCAGTACTTC. It encodes CASNQGVGLLSDETQYF. V and J are TRBV3-1 and TRBJ2-5, with D tentatively TRBD1 (5 bases). This CDR3 spans 17 amino acids. Germline V gene lookup returns CDR1 LGHDT and CDR2 YNNKEL (reference sequence).

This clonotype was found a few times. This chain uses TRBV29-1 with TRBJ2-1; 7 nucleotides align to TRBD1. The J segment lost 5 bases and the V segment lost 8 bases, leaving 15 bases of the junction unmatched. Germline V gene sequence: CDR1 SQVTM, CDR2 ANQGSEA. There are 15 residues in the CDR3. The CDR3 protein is CSSREYRDSDNEQFF. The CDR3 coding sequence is TGCAGCTCCAGAGAATACCGGGACAGCGACAATGAGCAGTTCTTC.

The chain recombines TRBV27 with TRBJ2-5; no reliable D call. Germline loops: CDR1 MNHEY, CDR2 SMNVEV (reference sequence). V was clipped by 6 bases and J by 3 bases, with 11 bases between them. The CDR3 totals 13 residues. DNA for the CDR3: TGTGCCAGCAGCCCTCAGGAAGAAGAGACCCAGTACTTC. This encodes CASSPQEEETQYF.

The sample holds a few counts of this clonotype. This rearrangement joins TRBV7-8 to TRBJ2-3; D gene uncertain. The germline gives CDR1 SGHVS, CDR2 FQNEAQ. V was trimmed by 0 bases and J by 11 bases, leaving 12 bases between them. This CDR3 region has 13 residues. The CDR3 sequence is CASSLAPLGMQYF. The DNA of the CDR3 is TGTGCCAGCAGCTTAGCGCCCCTGGGGATGCAGTATTTT.

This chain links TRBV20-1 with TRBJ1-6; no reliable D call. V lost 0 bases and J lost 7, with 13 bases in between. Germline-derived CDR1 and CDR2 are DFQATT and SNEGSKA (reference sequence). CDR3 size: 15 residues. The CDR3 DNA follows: TGCAGTGCTAGAGATGGCGATCGGGCGAATTCACCCCTCCACTTT. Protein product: CSARDGDRANSPLHF.

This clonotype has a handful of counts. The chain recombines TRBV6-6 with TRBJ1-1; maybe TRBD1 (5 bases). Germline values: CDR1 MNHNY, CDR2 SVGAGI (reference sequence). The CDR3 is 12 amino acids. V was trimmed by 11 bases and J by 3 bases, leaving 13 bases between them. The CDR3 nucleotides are TGTGCCGCAGGGATAGGGGACACTGAAGCTTTCTTT. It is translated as CAAGIGDTEAFF.

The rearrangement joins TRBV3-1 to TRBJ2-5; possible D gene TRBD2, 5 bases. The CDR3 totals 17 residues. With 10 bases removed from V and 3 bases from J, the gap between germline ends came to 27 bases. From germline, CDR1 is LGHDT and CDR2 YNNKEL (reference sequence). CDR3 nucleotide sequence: TGTGCCACCAACGGGAAAGGGTCCTTGATTGGGAAAGAGACCCAGTACTTC. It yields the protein CATNGKGSLIGKETQYF.

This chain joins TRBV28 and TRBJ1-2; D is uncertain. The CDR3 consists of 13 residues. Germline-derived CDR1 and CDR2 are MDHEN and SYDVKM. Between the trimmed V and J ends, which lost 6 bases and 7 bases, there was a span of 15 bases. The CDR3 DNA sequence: TGTGCCAGCAGCCTGAGATGGGTTGGTGGCTACACCTTC. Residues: CASSLRWVGGYTF.

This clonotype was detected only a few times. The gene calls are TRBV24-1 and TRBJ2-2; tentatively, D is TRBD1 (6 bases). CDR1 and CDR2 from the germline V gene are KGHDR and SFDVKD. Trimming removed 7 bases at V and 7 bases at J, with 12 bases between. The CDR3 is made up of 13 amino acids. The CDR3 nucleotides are TGTGCCACCAGATCAGGGGTGGTCGGGGAGCTGTTTTTT. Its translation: CATRSGVVGELFF.

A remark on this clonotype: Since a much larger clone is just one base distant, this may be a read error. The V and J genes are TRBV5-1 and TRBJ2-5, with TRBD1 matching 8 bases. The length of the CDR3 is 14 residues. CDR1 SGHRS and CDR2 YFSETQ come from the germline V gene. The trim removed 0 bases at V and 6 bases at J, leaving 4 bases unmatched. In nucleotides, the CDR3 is TGCGCCAGCAGCTTGGCAGGGGGCGAAAAGACCCAGTACTTC. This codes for CASSLAGGEKTQYF.

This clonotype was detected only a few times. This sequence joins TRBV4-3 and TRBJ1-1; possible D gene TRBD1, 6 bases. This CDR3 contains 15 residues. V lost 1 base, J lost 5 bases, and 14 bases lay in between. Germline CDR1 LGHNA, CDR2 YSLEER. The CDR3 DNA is TGCGCCAGCAGCCAAGGAGGCAGGGGCGGAACTGAAGCTTTCTTT. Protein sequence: CASSQGGRGGTEAFF.

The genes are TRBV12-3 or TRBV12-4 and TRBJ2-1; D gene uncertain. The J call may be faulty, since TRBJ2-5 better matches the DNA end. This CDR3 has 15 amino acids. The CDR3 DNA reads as TGTGCCAGCACCTCTAACCTCCCGGGCCTGGAGACCCAGTACTTC. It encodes CASTSNLPGLETQYF.

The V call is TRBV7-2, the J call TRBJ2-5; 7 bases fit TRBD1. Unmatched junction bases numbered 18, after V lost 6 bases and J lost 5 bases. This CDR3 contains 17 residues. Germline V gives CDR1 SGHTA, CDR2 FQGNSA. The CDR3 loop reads CASSPSNRGHPRETQYF. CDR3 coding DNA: TGTGCCAGCAGTCCCTCTAACAGGGGCCACCCCCGGGAGACCCAGTACTTC.

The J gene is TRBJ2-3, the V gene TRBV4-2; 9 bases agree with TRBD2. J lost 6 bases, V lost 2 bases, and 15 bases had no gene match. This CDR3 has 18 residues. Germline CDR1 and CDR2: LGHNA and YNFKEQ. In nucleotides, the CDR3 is TGTGCCAGCAGCCAACGCTACGGAGCAGCGGGGGGCCTGGATACGCAGTATTTT. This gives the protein CASSQRYGAAGGLDTQYF.

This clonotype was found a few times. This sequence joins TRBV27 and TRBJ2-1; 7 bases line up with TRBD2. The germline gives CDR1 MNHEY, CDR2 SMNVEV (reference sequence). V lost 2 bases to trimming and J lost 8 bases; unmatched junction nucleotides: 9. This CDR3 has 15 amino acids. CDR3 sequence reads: CASSLVGGSIYEQFF. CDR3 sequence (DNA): TGTGCCAGCAGTTTAGTCGGCGGGAGTATCTATGAGCAGTTCTTC.

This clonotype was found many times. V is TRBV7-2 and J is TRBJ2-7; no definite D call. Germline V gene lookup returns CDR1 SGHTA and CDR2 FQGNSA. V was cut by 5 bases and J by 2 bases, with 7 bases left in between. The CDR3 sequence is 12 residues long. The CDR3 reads CASSNPPYEQYF. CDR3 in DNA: TGTGCCAGCAGCAACCCCCCCTACGAGCAGTACTTC.

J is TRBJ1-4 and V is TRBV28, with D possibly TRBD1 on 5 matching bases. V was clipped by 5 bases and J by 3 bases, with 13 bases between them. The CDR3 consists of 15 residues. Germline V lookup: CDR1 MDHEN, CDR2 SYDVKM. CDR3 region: CASSRVGRANEKLFF. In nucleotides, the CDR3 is TGTGCCAGCAGTAGAGTGGGCAGGGCTAATGAAAAACTGTTTTTT. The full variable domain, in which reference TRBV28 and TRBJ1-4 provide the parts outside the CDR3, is DVKVTQSSRYLVKRTGEKVFLECVQDMDHENMFWYRQDPGLGLRLIYFSYDVKMKEKGDIPEGYSVSREKKERFSLILESASTNQTSMYLCASSRVGRANEKLFFGSGTQLSVL.

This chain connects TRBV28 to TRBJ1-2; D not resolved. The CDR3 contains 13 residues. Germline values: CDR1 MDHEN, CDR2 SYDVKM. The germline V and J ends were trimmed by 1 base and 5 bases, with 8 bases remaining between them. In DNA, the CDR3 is TGTGCCAGCAGTTTATTGTCGGCTTATGGCTACACCTTC. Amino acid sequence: CASSLLSAYGYTF.

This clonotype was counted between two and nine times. CDR3 sequence reads: CASSFTRADTQYF. DNA of the CDR3: TGTGCCAGCAGTTTCACCCGGGCAGATACGCAGTATTTT. V usage is TRBV27 and J usage is TRBJ2-3, with D unclear. This CDR3 comprises 13 residues. Per the germline V gene, CDR1 is MNHEY and CDR2 is SMNVEV (reference sequence). Trimming removed 3 bases at V and 4 bases at J, with 8 bases between.

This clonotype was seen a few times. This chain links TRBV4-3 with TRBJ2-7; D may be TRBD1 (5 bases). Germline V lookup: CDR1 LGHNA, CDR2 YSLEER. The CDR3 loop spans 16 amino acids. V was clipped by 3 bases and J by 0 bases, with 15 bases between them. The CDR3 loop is CASSQLYDSFSYEQYF. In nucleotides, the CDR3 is TGCGCCAGCAGCCAGCTATACGACAGTTTCTCCTACGAGCAGTACTTC.

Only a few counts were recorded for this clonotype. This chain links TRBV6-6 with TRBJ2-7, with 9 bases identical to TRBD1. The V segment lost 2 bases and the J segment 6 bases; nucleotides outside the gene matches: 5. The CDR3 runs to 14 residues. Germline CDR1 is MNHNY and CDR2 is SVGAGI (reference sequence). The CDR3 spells CASSYRTGEVEQYF. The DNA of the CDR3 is TGTGCCAGCAGTTACCGGACAGGGGAGGTCGAGCAGTACTTC.